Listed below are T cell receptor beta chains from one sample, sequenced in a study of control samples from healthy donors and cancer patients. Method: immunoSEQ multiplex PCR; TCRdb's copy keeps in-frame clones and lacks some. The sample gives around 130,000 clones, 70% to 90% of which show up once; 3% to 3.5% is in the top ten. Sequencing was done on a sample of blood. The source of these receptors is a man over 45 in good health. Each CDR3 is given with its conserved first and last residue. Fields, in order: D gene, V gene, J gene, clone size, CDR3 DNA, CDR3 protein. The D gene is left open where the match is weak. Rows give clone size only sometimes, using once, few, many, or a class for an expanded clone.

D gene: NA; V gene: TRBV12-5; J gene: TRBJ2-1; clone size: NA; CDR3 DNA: TGTGCTAGTGGTTTGGGCCACGAGCAGTTCTTC; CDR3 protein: CASGLGHEQFF
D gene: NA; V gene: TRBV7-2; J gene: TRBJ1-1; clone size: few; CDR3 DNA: TGTGCCAGCAGCTTACGGGGGCTCGGGGTGACTGAAGCTTTCTTT; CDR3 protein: CASSLRGLGVTEAFF
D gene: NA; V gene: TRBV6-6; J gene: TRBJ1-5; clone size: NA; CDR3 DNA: TGTGCCAGCAGTTACTCGAGCCAGGGTGATCAGCCCCAGCATTTT; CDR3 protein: CASSYSSQGDQPQHF
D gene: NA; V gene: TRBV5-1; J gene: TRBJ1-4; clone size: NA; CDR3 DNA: TGCGCCAGCAGTCCGACCCAGGGGATGGCTAATGAAAAACTGTTTTTT; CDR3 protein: CASSPTQGMANEKLFF
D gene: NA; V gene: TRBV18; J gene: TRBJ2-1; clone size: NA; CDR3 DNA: TGTGCCAGCTCACCATCCGGGACCTGGGGGGAGTTCTTC; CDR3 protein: CASSPSGTWGEFF
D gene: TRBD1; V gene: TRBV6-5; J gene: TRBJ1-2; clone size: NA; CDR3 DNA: TGTGCCAGCAGCCCCCGGGCAGGGGGCGGCTATGGCTACACCTTC; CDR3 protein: CASSPRAGGGYGYTF
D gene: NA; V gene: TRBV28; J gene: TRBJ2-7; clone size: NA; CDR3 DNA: TGTGCCAGCAGTTTAGTTTCCTATCAGGCTTACTACGAGCAGTACTTC; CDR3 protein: CASSLVSYQAYYEQYF
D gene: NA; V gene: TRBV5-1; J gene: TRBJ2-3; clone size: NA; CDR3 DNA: TGCGCCAGCAGCTTGGCACGCACAGATACGCAGTATTTT; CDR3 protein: CASSLARTDTQYF
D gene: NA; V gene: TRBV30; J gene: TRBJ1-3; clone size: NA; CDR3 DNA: TGTGCCTGGAGTGTACTAGGGACGGGCTCTGGAAACACCATATATTTT; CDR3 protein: CAWSVLGTGSGNTIYF
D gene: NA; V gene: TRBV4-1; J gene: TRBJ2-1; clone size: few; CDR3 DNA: TGCGCCAGCAGCCACGGACCATACAATGAGCAGTTCTTC; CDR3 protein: CASSHGPYNEQFF
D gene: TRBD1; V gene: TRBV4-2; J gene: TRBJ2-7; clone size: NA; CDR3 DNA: TGTGCCAGCAGCCAAGAAAGGGGGCTCAACTACGAGCAGTACTTC; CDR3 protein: CASSQERGLNYEQYF
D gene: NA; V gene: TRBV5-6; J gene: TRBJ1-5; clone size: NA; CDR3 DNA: TGTGCCAGCAGCTTGGCGCGGGTGTGGGGGACCCAGCATTTT; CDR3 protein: CASSLARVWGTQHF
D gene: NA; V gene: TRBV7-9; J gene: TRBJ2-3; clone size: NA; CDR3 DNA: TGTGCCAGCAGCTTCACAGGGCACGCCAAAGATACGCAGTATTTT; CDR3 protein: CASSFTGHAKDTQYF
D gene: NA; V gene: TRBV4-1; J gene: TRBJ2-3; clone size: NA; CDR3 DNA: TGCGCCAGCAGCCAAGTTGGTATGGATACGCAGTATTTT; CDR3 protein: CASSQVGMDTQYF
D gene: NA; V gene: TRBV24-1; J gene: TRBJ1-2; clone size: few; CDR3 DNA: TGTGCCACCAGTGATTTCGACAGCGGTACGCCGATCTACACCTTC; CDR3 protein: CATSDFDSGTPIYTF
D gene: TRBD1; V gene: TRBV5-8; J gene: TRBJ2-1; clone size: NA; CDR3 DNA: TGTGCCAGCAGCTACCACAAAACAGGGGTATCCTACAATGAGCAGTTCTTC; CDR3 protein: CASSYHKTGVSYNEQFF
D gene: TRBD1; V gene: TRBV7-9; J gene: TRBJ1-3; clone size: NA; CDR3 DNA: TGTGCCAGCAGACAGGGGGCGGCTGGAAACACCATATATTTT; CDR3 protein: CASRQGAAGNTIYF
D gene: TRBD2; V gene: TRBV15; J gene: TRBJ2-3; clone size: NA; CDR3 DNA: TGTGCCACCAGCAGAAACCAGGGACTAGCGGGGAACACAGATACGCAGTATTTT; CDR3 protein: CATSRNQGLAGNTDTQYF
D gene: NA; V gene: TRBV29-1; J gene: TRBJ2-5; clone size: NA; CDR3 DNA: TGCAGCGTTTACCTGGAGACCCAGTACTTC; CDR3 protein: CSVYLETQYF
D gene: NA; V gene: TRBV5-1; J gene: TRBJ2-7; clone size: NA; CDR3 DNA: TGCGCCAGCAGGAAGTACGCTGGGATGGACGAGCAGTACTTC; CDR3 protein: CASRKYAGMDEQYF
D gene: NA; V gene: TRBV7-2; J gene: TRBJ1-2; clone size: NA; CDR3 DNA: TGTGCCAGCAGCTTAGGTGTTGCAGGGGAATATGGCTACACCTTC; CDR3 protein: CASSLGVAGEYGYTF
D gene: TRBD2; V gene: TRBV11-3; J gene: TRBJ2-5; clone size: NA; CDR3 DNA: TGTGCCAGCAGCCCCTATTTTCTAGCGGGGACGACCCAGTACTTC; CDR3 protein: CASSPYFLAGTTQYF
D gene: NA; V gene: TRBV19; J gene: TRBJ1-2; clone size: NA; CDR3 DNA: TGTGCCAGTAGTATCAAGACCAAGACTCCTTATGGCTACACCTTC; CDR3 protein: CASSIKTKTPYGYTF
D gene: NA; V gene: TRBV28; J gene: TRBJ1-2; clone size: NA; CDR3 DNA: TGTGCCACCCGGGGGGGAGCGGAGAAGGCCGGCTACACCTTC; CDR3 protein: CATRGGAEKAGYTF
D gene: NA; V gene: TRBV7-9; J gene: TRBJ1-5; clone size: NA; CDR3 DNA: TGTGCCAGCAGCTTAGTGCTCGGAGACGTGGGCAATCAGCCCCAGCATTTT; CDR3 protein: CASSLVLGDVGNQPQHF
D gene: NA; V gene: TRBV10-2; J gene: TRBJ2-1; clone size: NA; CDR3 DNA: TGCGCCAGCAGTTGGCTAACCAGTTTGGATGAGCAGTTCTTC; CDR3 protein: CASSWLTSLDEQFF
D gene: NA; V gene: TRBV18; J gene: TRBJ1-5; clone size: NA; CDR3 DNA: TGTGCCAGCTCACCAGGGAACAATCAGCCCCAGCATTTT; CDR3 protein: CASSPGNNQPQHF
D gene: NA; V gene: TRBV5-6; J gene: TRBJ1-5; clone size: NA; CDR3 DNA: TGTGCCAGCAGCTTGAGAGGTAACAATCAGCCCCAGCATTTT; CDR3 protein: CASSLRGNNQPQHF
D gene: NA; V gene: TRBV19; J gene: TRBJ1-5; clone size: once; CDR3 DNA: TGTGCCAGTAGTATAGAGTCATTCCGCTTCGGCAATCAGCCCCAGCATTTT; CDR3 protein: CASSIESFRFGNQPQHF
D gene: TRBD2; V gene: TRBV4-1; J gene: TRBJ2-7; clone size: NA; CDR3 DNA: TGCGCCAGCAGCCAAAGAGCGGGGGCATTCTACGAGCAGTACTTC; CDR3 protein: CASSQRAGAFYEQYF
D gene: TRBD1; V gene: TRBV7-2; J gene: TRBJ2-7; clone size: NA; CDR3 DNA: TGTGCCAGCAGCTTGGGACAGGGGTTCTACGAGCAGTACTTC; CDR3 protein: CASSLGQGFYEQYF
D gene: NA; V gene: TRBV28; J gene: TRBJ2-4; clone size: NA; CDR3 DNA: TGTGCCACCGCTCCCCACAAGGGAAACATTCAGTACTTC; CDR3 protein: CATAPHKGNIQYF
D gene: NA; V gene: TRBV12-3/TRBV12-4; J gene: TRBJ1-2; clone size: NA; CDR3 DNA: TGTGCCAGCAGTCGCTTGAGAAACTATGGCTACACCTTC; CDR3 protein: CASSRLRNYGYTF
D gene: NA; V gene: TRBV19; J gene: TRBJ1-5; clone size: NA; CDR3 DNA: TGTGCCAGTAGTTTTGGGTCAGGTAGCAATCAGCCCCAGCATTTT; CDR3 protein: CASSFGSGSNQPQHF
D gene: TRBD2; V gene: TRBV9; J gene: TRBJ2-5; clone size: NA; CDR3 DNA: TGTGCCAGCAGCGTAGGTGTAGCGGGGGGGCAAGAGACCCAGTACTTC; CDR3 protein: CASSVGVAGGQETQYF
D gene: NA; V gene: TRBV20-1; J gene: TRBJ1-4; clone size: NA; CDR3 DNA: TGCAGTGCTAGTGGTTCGGGGAATGAAAAACTGTTTTTT; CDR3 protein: CSASGSGNEKLFF
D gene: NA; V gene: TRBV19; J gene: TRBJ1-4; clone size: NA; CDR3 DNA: TGTGCCAGTAGTATTCGCCCAACGCATGAAAAACTGTTTTTT; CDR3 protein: CASSIRPTHEKLFF
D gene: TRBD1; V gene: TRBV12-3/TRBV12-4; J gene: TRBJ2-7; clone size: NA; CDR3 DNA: TGTGCCAGCAGCCCGACCGGGACAGGGGTTTGGTACTTC; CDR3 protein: CASSPTGTGVWYF
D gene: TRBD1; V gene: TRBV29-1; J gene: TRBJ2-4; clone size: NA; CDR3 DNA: TGCAGCGTAACGACAGGGTACATTCAGTACTTC; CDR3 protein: CSVTTGYIQYF
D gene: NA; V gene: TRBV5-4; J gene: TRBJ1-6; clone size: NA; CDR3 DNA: TGTGCCAGCAGCCGGGAATCCTATAATTCACCCCTCCACTTT; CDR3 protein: CASSRESYNSPLHF
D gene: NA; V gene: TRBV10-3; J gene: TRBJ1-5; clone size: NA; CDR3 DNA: TGTGCCATCGGGTTAGGTAACAATCAGCCCCAGCATTTT; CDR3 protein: CAIGLGNNQPQHF
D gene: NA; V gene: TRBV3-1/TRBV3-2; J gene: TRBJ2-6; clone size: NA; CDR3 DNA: TGTGCCAGCAGGATCGCGGACGGGTTGAGCTCTGGGGCCAACGTCCTGACTTTC; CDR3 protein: CASRIADGLSSGANVLTF
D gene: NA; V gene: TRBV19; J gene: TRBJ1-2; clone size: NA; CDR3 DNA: TGTGCCAGTGGGGATGGCAGCCAGATCTATGGCTACACCTTC; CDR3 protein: CASGDGSQIYGYTF
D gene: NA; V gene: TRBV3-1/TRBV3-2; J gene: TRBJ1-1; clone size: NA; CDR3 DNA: TGTGCCAGCAGCCAAGAGATAGGCCGGGGGAACACTGAAGCTTTCTTT; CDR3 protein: CASSQEIGRGNTEAFF
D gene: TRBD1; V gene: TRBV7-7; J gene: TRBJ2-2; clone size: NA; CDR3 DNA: TGTGCCAGCAGCGTCGGGACAGGGGGCACCGGGGAGCTGTTTTTT; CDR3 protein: CASSVGTGGTGELFF
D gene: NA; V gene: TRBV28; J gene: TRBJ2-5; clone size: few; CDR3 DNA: TGTGCCAGCAGTTTTCTCGTGGTGGGGCGGTTCAACCAAGAGACCCAGTACTTC; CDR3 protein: CASSFLVVGRFNQETQYF
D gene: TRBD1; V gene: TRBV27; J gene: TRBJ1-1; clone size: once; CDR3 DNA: TGTGCCAGCAGTTCCCCAGGGGGGAGCAAAGCTTTCTTT; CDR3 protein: CASSSPGGSKAFF
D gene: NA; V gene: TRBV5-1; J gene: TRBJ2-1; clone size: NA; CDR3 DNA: TGCGCCAGCAGCTCCCCTGGGGTCAACTGGAATGAGCAGTTCTTC; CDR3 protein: CASSSPGVNWNEQFF
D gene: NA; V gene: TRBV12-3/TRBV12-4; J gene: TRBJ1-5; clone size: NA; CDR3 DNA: TGTGCCAGCAGTTTGGCGGGCAATCAGCCCCAGCATTTT; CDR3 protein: CASSLAGNQPQHF
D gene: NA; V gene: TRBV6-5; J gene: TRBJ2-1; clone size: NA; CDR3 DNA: TGTGCCAGCAGTTACTCGAATACGAACAATGAGCAGTTCTTC; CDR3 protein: CASSYSNTNNEQFF
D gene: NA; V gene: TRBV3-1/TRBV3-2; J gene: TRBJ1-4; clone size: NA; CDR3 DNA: TGTGCCAGCAGCCAAGTATACAGGGCAACTAATGAAAAACTGTTTTTT; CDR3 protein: CASSQVYRATNEKLFF
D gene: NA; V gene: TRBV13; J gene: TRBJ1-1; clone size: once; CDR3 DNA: TGTGCCAGCAGCTTAGGGAGTTTGAGTTACAGCCACACTGAAGCTTTCTTT; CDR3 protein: CASSLGSLSYSHTEAFF
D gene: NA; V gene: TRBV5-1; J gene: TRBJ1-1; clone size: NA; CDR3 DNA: TGCGCCAGCAGCTTGGTTCGGGGGGGCGCATATAACACTGAAGCTTTCTTT; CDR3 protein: CASSLVRGGAYNTEAFF
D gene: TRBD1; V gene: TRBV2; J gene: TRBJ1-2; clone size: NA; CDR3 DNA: TGTGCCAGCAGACAAGGGAGTCAGGGGGCTCGAGGCTACACCTTC; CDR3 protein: CASRQGSQGARGYTF
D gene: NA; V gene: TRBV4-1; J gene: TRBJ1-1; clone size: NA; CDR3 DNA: TGCGCCAGCAGCCAAGGTCATGACGGGAGGGAAGCTTTCTTT; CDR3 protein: CASSQGHDGREAFF